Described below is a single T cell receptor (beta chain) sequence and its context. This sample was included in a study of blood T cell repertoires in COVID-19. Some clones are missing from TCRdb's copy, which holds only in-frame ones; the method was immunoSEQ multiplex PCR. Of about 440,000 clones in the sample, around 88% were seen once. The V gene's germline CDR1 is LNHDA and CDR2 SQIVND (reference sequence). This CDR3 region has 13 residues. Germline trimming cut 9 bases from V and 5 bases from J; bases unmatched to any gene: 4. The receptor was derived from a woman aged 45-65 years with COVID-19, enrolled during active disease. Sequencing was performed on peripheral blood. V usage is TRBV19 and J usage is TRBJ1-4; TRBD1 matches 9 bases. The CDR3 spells CASRDRVNEKLFF. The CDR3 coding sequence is TGTGCCAGCCGGGACAGGGTAAATGAAAAACTGTTTTTT.